This TCR beta chain was observed in a study of blood T cell repertoires in COVID-19. As for the study in general: Samples taken during acute and convalescent COVID-19 were collected in the United States, Italy and Spain. The cDNA or gDNA used as material had been derived from T cells, B-cell-depleted T cells, or PBMCs.

CDR3 length: 17 amino acids. V shed 9 bases and J 0 bases; nucleotides not matched to a gene: 13. Germline V gives CDR1 ENHRY, CDR2 SYGVKD. The Seattle patients, enrolled during active infection, were followed longitudinally. This clone was counted between two and nine times. In the original analysis: Reference gene primer amplification gave nucleated cell count estimates. Profiling relied on immunoSEQ multiplex PCR, and the TCRdb table lists in-frame clones only, not all of them. D and trimming come from the DNA, and the V and J calls and clone size come from that table. The table shows about 220,000 clones, with approximately 78% occurring only once.

The TCR was taken from a woman in her 70s with COVID-19, enrolled during active disease. The chain uses TRBV10-3 and TRBJ1-3; 8 positions match TRBD1. The sequencing sample was made of peripheral blood. The CDR3 spells CAIKPSGTGASGNTIYF. DNA for the CDR3: TGTGCCATTAAACCCTCCGGGACAGGTGCCTCTGGAAACACCATATATTTT.